This T cell receptor (beta chain) comes out of a study of T cells in Graves' hyperthyroidism and ophthalmopathy. The CDR3 loop spans 13 amino acids. In germline, CDR1 is LGHNT, CDR2 FRNRAP. The V and J ends lost 4 bases and 6 bases respectively, with 12 bases between them. General study findings and limits: Model output signaled ophthalmopathy a median about seven months ahead of onset.

Using RNA transcripts as the source, TCR beta CDR3 regions were amplified. First-round RT-PCR with HTBI primers amplified the TCR CDR3 region. TCRdb re-analysed the multiplex PCR reads in MiXCR, keeping a single row per CDR3 protein. The repertoire holds over 450,000 distinct CDR3 sequences, with over 13% as singletons. This clonotype has at least ten counts. Its target is unknown. The chain employs TRBV12-5 and TRBJ1-1; D gene uncertain. This sequence was found in a woman under 30 with Graves' hyperthyroidism. Sample: blood. CDR3 protein: CASGSLESAEAFF. CDR3 in DNA: TGTGCTAGTGGTTCCCTCGAAAGCGCTGAAGCTTTCTTT.